A single TCR beta chain is shown here with its context. The antigen is undetermined. V gave up 6 bases and J gave up 4 bases, with 18 bases separating them. The CDR3 runs 16 residues. Germline V CDR1 and CDR2: SNHLY, FYNNEI. This sample was included in a study of beta chain features in type 1 diabetes. As for the study in general: In age, gender and cell yields, patients were similar to healthy donors.

Whole-study results and caveats: Amplification by PCR could prefer shorter templates, with the same effect in patients and controls.

By way of CD45RO/CCR7/CD25/CD127/CD95/CD27, the CD4+ regulatory, stem cell-like memory, central memory and naive cells were sorted. Expressed TCRB transcripts were sequenced because the isolated RNA had all been reverse transcribed beforehand. Assay: immunoSEQ multiplex PCR; the TCRdb copy retains only in-frame clones and omits some. The sample holds hundreds of thousands of clones; roughly 15% are singletons and the top ten take about 0.097%. The chain couples TRBV2 to TRBJ2-2; D might be TRBD2 (5 bases). The sequence derives from a man younger than 30 in good health. The sequenced sample was naive CD4+ T cells from blood. CDR3 amino acids: CASSPLNRGITGELFF. CDR3 nucleotide sequence: TGTGCCAGCAGCCCTCTTAACCGGGGAATCACCGGGGAGCTGTTTTTT.